This T cell receptor (beta chain) is drawn from a study of cytomegalovirus exposure and HLA in healthy donors. Whole-study context: Approximately 77 million unique TCRs from HLA-typed donors were held in an early release of data. Study findings and constraints: Some V segments (TRBV6-2 and TRBV6-3 among them) were excluded as indistinguishable. Usually a TCR sequence was rare, but some public TCRs were found in many donors. In a later analysis, common viral pathogens appeared linked to several of the most significant clusters.

A note on this clone: Its antigen is not known.

CDR1 is LGHNT and CDR2 is FRNRAP in the germline V gene. The CDR3 contains 13 residues. V was clipped by 1 base and J by 7 bases; unmatched bases: 1. PCR involved 60 Vbeta and 13 Jbeta primers. Method: immunoSEQ multiplex PCR; TCRdb's copy keeps in-frame clones and lacks some. The table has 120,000 to 150,000 clones, 65% to 75% seen once. J is TRBJ2-1 and V is TRBV12-5, with 7 bases identical to TRBD2. Sequenced material: PBMCs. The sequence came from a man aged 60 to 69 in good health and CMV-seronegative. CDR3 nucleotides: TGTGCTAGTGGTTTGGGCGGGAGAAATGAGCAGTTCTTC. This gives the protein CASGLGGRNEQFF.